These T cell receptor beta chains were read from a single sample in a study of OX40 agonist ivuxolimab in advanced cancers. Some clones are missing from TCRdb's copy, which holds only in-frame ones; the method was immunoSEQ multiplex PCR. Of about 79,000 clones in the sample, about 94% were seen once. The input for sequencing was CD4+ or CD8+ T cells sorted from blood, taken in a trial of the OX40 agonist ivuxolimab. Receptors were obtained from an adult with an advanced solid tumor such as melanoma, head and neck, liver or kidney cancer. Both conserved end residues are part of each CDR3. The D gene is left open where the match is weak. Size is omitted from some rows. Given values are once, few, many or a class for expanded clones.

d_gene	v_gene	abundance	j_gene	CDR3aa	CDR3nt
-	TRBV6-4	-	TRBJ2-7	CASRGQGGRRGDSYEQYF	TGTGCCAGCAGGGGCCAGGGCGGCAGAAGGGGTGACTCCTACGAGCAGTACTTC
TRBD2	TRBV4-3	-	TRBJ2-7	CASSQDRLAGQYEQYF	TGCGCCAGCAGCCAAGATCGGCTAGCGGGCCAGTACGAGCAGTACTTC
-	TRBV7-9	-	TRBJ2-1	CASSRTDTYNEQFF	TGTGCCAGCAGCCGGACAGATACGTACAATGAGCAGTTCTTC
TRBD1	TRBV19	-	TRBJ1-6	CASRQGSSPLHF	TGTGCCAGTAGACAGGGGAGTTCACCCCTCCACTTT
-	TRBV27	-	TRBJ1-5	CASSLALFQPQHF	TGTGCCAGCAGTTTGGCGTTGTTTCAGCCCCAGCATTTT
-	TRBV27	-	TRBJ1-5	CASRLSGRGDQPQHF	TGTGCCAGCAGGCTATCTGGAAGGGGTGATCAGCCCCAGCATTTT
-	TRBV7-9	-	TRBJ2-7	CASQGSSYEQYF	TGTGCCAGTCAAGGGAGCTCCTACGAGCAGTACTTC
-	TRBV2	-	TRBJ2-7	CASSPGSYYEQYF	TGTGCCAGCAGCCCGGGATCCTACTACGAGCAGTACTTC
-	TRBV27	-	TRBJ2-2	CASSFRLAEPQGELFF	TGTGCCAGCAGTTTCCGGTTAGCGGAACCCCAGGGGGAGCTGTTTTTT
TRBD2	TRBV7-2	-	TRBJ2-1	CASSGGLAGDPNYNEQFF	TGTGCCAGCAGCGGAGGACTAGCGGGAGACCCTAACTACAATGAGCAGTTCTTC
-	TRBV7-9	-	TRBJ1-4	CASSPSSGEKLFF	TGTGCCAGCAGCCCAAGTAGTGGTGAAAAACTGTTTTTT
-	TRBV28	-	TRBJ2-5	CASSLIRGGETQYF	TGTGCCAGCAGTTTAATCAGGGGCGGGGAGACCCAGTACTTC
TRBD1	TRBV15	-	TRBJ1-1	CATSSGGNWNTEAFF	TGTGCCACCAGCTCAGGGGGCAATTGGAACACTGAAGCTTTCTTT
TRBD1	TRBV28	once	TRBJ1-3	CASSLGQGPGNTIYF	TGTGCCAGCAGTTTAGGACAGGGCCCTGGAAACACCATATATTTT
-	TRBV4-1	-	TRBJ2-1	CASSQEAPGDYNEQFF	TGCGCCAGCAGCCAAGAGGCGCCAGGGGACTACAATGAGCAGTTCTTC
-	TRBV4-2	-	TRBJ2-7	CASSQGLEQYF	TGTGCCAGCAGCCAAGGCCTCGAGCAGTACTTC
TRBD1	TRBV6-6	-	TRBJ1-4	CASSRTGMFNEKLFF	TGTGCCAGCAGTCGGACAGGGATGTTTAATGAAAAACTGTTTTTT
TRBD1	TRBV19	-	TRBJ1-1	CASTAGGWVEAFF	TGTGCCAGTACCGCAGGGGGCTGGGTTGAAGCTTTCTTT
TRBD2	TRBV27	once	TRBJ2-1	CASSAGLAQYNEQFF	TGTGCCAGCAGTGCCGGACTAGCGCAGTACAATGAGCAGTTCTTC
-	TRBV7-2	once	TRBJ2-7	CASSYGPRYEQYF	TGTGCCAGCAGCTACGGACCCCGCTACGAGCAGTACTTC
TRBD2	TRBV19	-	TRBJ2-7	CASSLGGGYEQYF	TGTGCCAGTAGCCTTGGGGGGGGCTACGAGCAGTACTTC
TRBD1	TRBV2	-	TRBJ2-1	CASSEPRTGPYNEQFF	TGTGCCAGCAGTGAACCCCGGACAGGTCCCTACAATGAGCAGTTCTTC